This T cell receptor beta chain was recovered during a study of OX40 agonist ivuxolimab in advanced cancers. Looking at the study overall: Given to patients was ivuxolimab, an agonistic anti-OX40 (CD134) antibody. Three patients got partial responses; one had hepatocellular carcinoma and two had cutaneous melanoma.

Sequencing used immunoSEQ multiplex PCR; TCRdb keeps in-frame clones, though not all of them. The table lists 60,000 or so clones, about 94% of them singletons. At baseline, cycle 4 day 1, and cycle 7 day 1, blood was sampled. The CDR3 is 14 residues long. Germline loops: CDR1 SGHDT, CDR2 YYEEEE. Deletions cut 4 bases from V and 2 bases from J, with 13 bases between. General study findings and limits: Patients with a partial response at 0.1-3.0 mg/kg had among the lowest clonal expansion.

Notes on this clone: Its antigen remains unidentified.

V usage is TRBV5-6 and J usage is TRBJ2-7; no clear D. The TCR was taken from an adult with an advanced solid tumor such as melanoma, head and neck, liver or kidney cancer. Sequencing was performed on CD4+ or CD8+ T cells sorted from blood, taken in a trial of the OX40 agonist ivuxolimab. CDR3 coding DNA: TGTGCCAGCAGCCCCGGCGCTACCCCCTACGAGCAGTACTTC. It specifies CASSPGATPYEQYF.